The subject of this entry is one TCR beta chain. V was pared by 4 bases and J by 0 bases, with 15 bases between. Germline V gene data show CDR1 as SGHRS and CDR2 as YFSETQ. The CDR3 totals 16 residues. This entry belongs to a study of blood T cell repertoires in COVID-19. Study overall: Samples of COVID-19 (acute and convalescent) were obtained from the United States, Italy and Spain. T cells, B-cell-depleted T cells, or PBMCs provided the cDNA or gDNA that served as material.

Per the authors' pipeline: The authors estimated nucleated cell counts from reference gene primer amplification. Measured with immunoSEQ multiplex PCR; TCRdb has only the in-frame clones, and not every one. Clone size and V and J calls were adopted from that table, with D and trimming inferred from the DNA. The sample has some 300,000 clones; more than 85% are singletons. Sequenced: peripheral blood. The chain joins TRBV5-1 to TRBJ2-3, with D tentatively TRBD2 (6 bases). The source of this sequence is a man aged 65 to 85 with acute or convalescent COVID-19. CDR3 DNA: TGCGCCAGCAGCCAGGACCCGGGACTCAGCACAGATACGCAGTATTTT. Translation gives CASSQDPGLSTDTQYF.